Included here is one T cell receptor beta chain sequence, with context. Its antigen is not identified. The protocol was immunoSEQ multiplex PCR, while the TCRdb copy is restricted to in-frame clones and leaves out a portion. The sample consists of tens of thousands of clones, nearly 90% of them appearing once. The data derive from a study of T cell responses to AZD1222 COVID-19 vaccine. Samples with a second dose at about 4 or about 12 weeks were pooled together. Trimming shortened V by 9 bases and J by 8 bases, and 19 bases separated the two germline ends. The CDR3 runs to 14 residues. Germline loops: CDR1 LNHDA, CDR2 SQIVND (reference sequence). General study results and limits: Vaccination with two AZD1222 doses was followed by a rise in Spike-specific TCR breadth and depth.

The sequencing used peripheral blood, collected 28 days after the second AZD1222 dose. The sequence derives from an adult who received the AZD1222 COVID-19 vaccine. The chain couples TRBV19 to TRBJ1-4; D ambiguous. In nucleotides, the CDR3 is TGTGCCAGCGCTGGAGGGCGGGGAAGCGAAAAACTGTTTTTT. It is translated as CASAGGRGSEKLFF. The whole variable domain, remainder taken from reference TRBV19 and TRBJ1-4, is DGGITQSPKYLFRKEGQNVTLSCEQNLNHDAMYWYRQDPGQGLRLIYYSQIVNDFQKGDIAEGYSVSREKKESFPLTVTSAQKNPTAFYLCASAGGRGSEKLFFGSGTQLSVL.